The 24 T cell receptor beta chains given below trace back to one sample, sequenced in a study of cytomegalovirus exposure and HLA in healthy donors. The PCR made use of 60 Vbeta and 13 Jbeta primers. Assay: immunoSEQ multiplex PCR; the TCRdb copy retains only in-frame clones and omits some. The sample consists of about 140,000 clones, around 78% of them appearing once. The sequenced sample was PBMCs. The receptors stem from a woman between 18 and 29 years old in good health and CMV-seropositive.

The J gene is TRBJ1-1, the V gene TRBV25-1; D uncertain. V lost 7 bases to trimming and J lost 5 bases, with 14 bases between them. This CDR3 region has 13 residues. Germline CDR1 and CDR2: MGHDK and SYGVNS. The CDR3 region is CASTKWEMTEAFF. The CDR3 DNA reads TGTGCCAGCACCAAATGGGAGATGACTGAAGCTTTCTTT.

The sample holds a few counts of this clone. This sequence joins TRBV7-6 and TRBJ1-5; the D gene is possibly TRBD1 (5 bases). V was clipped by 0 bases and J by 0 bases, with 12 bases between them. CDR1 is SGHVS, CDR2 FNYEAQ, per germline. This CDR3 region has 17 residues. In nucleotides, the CDR3 is TGTGCCAGCAGCTTAGCGCCCGGGGGATATAGCAATCAGCCCCAGCATTTT. Its translation is CASSLAPGGYSNQPQHF.

The J gene is TRBJ1-2, the V gene TRBV6-5, with TRBD1 as a possible D gene (6 bases). Trimming left V 5 bases short and J 8 bases short, with 21 bases between. The CDR3 is made up of 15 amino acids. CDR1 MNHEY and CDR2 SVGAGI come from the germline V gene. Here the CDR3 reads CASSPLQLQGRGYTF. The DNA for the CDR3 is TGTGCCAGCAGTCCCCTCCAGTTACAGGGACGAGGCTACACCTTC.

The CDR3 reads CASSVDLPGLVTDTQYF. As DNA, the CDR3 is TGTGCCAGCAGCGTAGATCTCCCGGGACTAGTCACCGATACGCAGTATTTT. The chain employs TRBV9 and TRBJ2-3; 8 bases agree with TRBD2. The V and J ends lost 0 bases and 6 bases, in that order; junction bases with no gene match: 12. The CDR3 has 17 residues. Germline CDR1 and CDR2: SGDLS and YYNGEE. Combining the CDR3 with reference TRBV9 and TRBJ2-3 gives the whole variable domain DSGVTQTPKHLITATGQRVTLRCSPRSGDLSVYWYQQSLDQGLQFLIQYYNGEERAKGNILERFSAQQFPDLHSELNLSSLELGDSALYFCASSVDLPGLVTDTQYFGPGTRLTVL.

The gene calls are TRBV11-2 and TRBJ2-5, with TRBD2 matching 8 bases. There are 15 residues in the CDR3. V shed 5 bases, J shed 5 bases, and the junction held 10 bases outside the gene matches. From germline, CDR1 is SGHAT and CDR2 FQNNGV. As DNA, the CDR3 is TGTGCCAGCAGCAGCGCGGGGGGCTGGGGGGAGACCCAGTACTTC. It specifies CASSSAGGWGETQYF.

The chain carries TRBV5-8 and TRBJ2-1; D possibly corresponds to TRBD2 (5 bases). The CDR3 loop spans 17 amino acids. V shed 2 bases and J shed 0 bases, with 15 bases lying between them. Per the germline V gene, CDR1 is SGHTS and CDR2 is YDEGEE. The CDR3 sequence: CASSFIPGRDSYNEQFF. Here the CDR3 DNA reads TGTGCCAGCAGCTTTATTCCGGGGAGAGACTCCTACAATGAGCAGTTCTTC.

This clone was detected only once. The J gene is TRBJ1-3, the V gene TRBV19, with 9 bases fitting TRBD1. J gave up 8 bases and V 6 bases, and 8 bases lay outside the gene matches. Germline assignment: CDR1 LNHDA and CDR2 SQIVND (reference sequence). The CDR3 loop spans 14 amino acids. The DNA for the CDR3 is TGTGCCAGTAGCCTCGGACAGGGGCGGGACACCATATATTTT. It specifies CASSLGQGRDTIYF.

J is TRBJ2-3 and V is TRBV9; 7 nucleotides agree with TRBD1. Germline assignment: CDR1 SGDLS and CDR2 YYNGEE. The CDR3 is 16 residues long. The V and J ends lost 1 base and 4 bases, in that order; junction bases with no gene match: 9. Written as DNA, the CDR3 is TGTGCCAGCAGCGTAAGGCCGGGACAGTGGGCAGATACGCAGTATTTT. Its translation is CASSVRPGQWADTQYF.

This clone was detected a few times. This rearrangement joins TRBV21-1 to TRBJ1-4. TRBV21-1 counts as a pseudogene. The CDR3 loop spans 17 amino acids. The CDR3 sequence: CASTTPRTEVTNEKLFF. The DNA for the CDR3 is TGTGCCAGCACCACTCCCAGGACTGAGGTAACTAATGAAAAACTGTTTTTT.

The chain is built from TRBV7-9 and TRBJ2-3, with D perhaps matching TRBD1 (6 bases). Trimming pared 1 base from V and 2 bases from J, leaving 13 bases between. The germline gives CDR1 SEHNR, CDR2 FQNEAQ (reference sequence). This CDR3 contains 16 residues. In nucleotides, the CDR3 is TGTGCCAGCAGCTTAGGGGACACCAGAATCACAGATACGCAGTATTTT. Translation gives CASSLGDTRITDTQYF. The full variable domain, completed using reference TRBV7-9 and TRBJ2-3, is DTGVSQNPRHKITKRGQNVTFRCDPISEHNRLYWYRQTLGQGPEFLTYFQNEAQLEKSRLLSDRFSAERPKGSFSTLEIQRTEQGDSAMYLCASSLGDTRITDTQYFGPGTRLTVL.

This clone was counted between two and nine times. The chain links TRBV19 to TRBJ2-5, with D perhaps TRBD2 (5 bases). Trimming took 5 bases from V and 2 from J, leaving 12 bases between them. CDR3 length: 14 residues. The V gene's germline CDR1 is LNHDA and CDR2 SQIVND (reference sequence). The CDR3 is CASSWTGMQETQYF. The CDR3 DNA follows: TGTGCCAGTAGTTGGACGGGGATGCAAGAGACCCAGTACTTC.

This clone was picked up a small number of times. The genes are TRBV6-1 and TRBJ1-6; 7 nucleotides align to TRBD1. V gave up 5 bases and J gave up 3 bases; unmatched junction bases: 4. The V gene's germline CDR1 is MNHNS and CDR2 SASEGT. This CDR3 has 15 residues. CDR3: CASSTHRGYNSPLHF. CDR3 DNA sequence: TGTGCCAGCAGTACCCACAGGGGCTATAATTCACCCCTCCACTTT.

This clone was picked up one time. This sequence joins TRBV11-2 and TRBJ1-3; D unresolved. The CDR3 covers 14 residues. Per the germline V gene, CDR1 is SGHAT and CDR2 is FQNNGV. Trimming shortened V by 2 bases and J by 8 bases, and 13 bases separated the two germline ends. The CDR3 DNA reads TGTGCCAGCAGCTTATCTGGGAGCGGGGACACCATATATTTT. This sequence encodes CASSLSGSGDTIYF.

V is TRBV19 and J is TRBJ1-5; weak D call: TRBD1 (6 bases). V lost 5 bases to trimming and J lost 3 bases, with 20 bases between them. Per germline, CDR1 LNHDA and CDR2 SQIVND (reference sequence). There are 17 residues in the CDR3. The CDR3 DNA reads as TGTGCCAGTAGTCCCCGGACAGCCTTTTCCTTCAATCAGCCCCAGCATTTT. This sequence encodes CASSPRTAFSFNQPQHF.

The J gene is TRBJ2-7, the V gene TRBV18, with D possibly TRBD1 on 6 matching bases. Germline V gene sequence: CDR1 KGHSH, CDR2 LQKENI. This CDR3 spans 15 amino acids. Trimming removed 3 bases at V and 2 bases at J, with 14 bases between. The CDR3 DNA is TGTGCCAGCTCACCCGAGGGGACACTTACCTACGAGCAGTACTTC. Translating gives CASSPEGTLTYEQYF.

The gene calls are TRBV7-9 and TRBJ1-2, with D possibly TRBD1 on 6 matching bases. The CDR3 is made up of 14 amino acids. Germline loops: CDR1 SEHNR, CDR2 FQNEAQ (reference sequence). The V gene lost 0 bases and the J gene lost 5 bases, with 10 bases spanning the gap. DNA of the CDR3: TGTGCCAGCAGCTTAGCAAGGGGGAAATATGGCTACACCTTC. Its translation is CASSLARGKYGYTF.

The genes are TRBV7-2 and TRBJ1-2; D gene uncertain. With 1 base removed from V and 2 bases from J, the gap between germline ends came to 17 bases. Germline loops: CDR1 SGHTA, CDR2 FQGNSA. The CDR3 is made up of 17 amino acids. CDR3 amino acids: CASSLVRRFFKNYGYTF. As DNA, the CDR3 is TGTGCCAGCAGCTTAGTTAGGCGGTTTTTTAAGAACTATGGCTACACCTTC.

There are a few counts of this clone. The chain is built from TRBV10-3 and TRBJ2-1, with 14 bases lining up with TRBD2. Per germline, CDR1 ENHRY and CDR2 SYGVKD. The CDR3 length is 14 residues. The ends lost 6 bases at V and 9 bases at J; junction bases unmatched: 4. The CDR3 loop reads CAIRPGLAGAEQFF. CDR3 bases: TGTGCCATCAGGCCGGGACTAGCGGGGGCTGAGCAGTTCTTC.

There are a few counts of this clone. The chain is built from TRBV7-6 and TRBJ2-7; 12 bases align to TRBD2. The trim removed 5 bases at V and 4 bases at J, leaving 12 bases unmatched. CDR1 is SGHVS, CDR2 FNYEAQ, per germline. There are 17 residues in the CDR3. The CDR3 DNA reads as TGTGCCAGCAGCGCTACTAGCGGGGGGACCCTAAAGTACGAGCAGTACTTC. Translated: CASSATSGGTLKYEQYF.

Turning to this clone: Germline and junction disagree at one end, which may indicate a read error. Other DNA variants within this sample encode the same CDR3. The rearrangement joins TRBV7-9 to TRBJ2-3, with 7 nucleotides matching TRBD2. This CDR3 has 17 amino acids. Germline values: CDR1 SEHNR, CDR2 FQNEAQ (reference sequence). CDR3 loop: CASSDWERGVNTDTQYF. The CDR3 DNA sequence: TGTGCCAGCAGCGATTGGGAACGGGGGGTTAACACAGATACGCAGTACTTT.

The chain is built from TRBV4-2 and TRBJ2-5; 10 bases line up with TRBD2. Near its end, the DNA agrees better with TRBJ2-7, so the J call may be wrong. Looked up from germline, CDR1 is LGHNA and CDR2 is YNFKEQ. The CDR3 runs to 14 residues. This CDR3 is CASSPSGGAGEQYF. CDR3 nucleotide sequence: TGTGCCAGCAGCCCGAGCGGGGGGGCTGGCGAGCAGTACTTC.

This rearrangement joins TRBV7-6 to TRBJ2-5, with a tentative D call TRBD2 (5 bases). CDR1 is SGHVS and CDR2 is FNYEAQ in the germline V gene. V shed 1 base and J shed 12 bases, with 12 bases lying between them. This CDR3 comprises 12 residues. CDR3 residues: CASSLGERPKYF. Written as DNA, the CDR3 is TGTGCCAGCAGCTTAGGGGAGAGACCTAAGTACTTC.

The chain has TRBV5-6 and TRBJ1-5; D not resolved. Trimming took off 3 bases at V and 0 bases at J, with 7 bases between the two ends. CDR3 length: 14 residues. Germline V lookup: CDR1 SGHDT, CDR2 YYEEEE. For the CDR3, the DNA is TGTGCCAGCAGCTCGGGAGTTAGCAATCAGCCCCAGCATTTT. It is translated as CASSSGVSNQPQHF.

This clone is a singleton in its sample. The CDR3 loop reads CASSPRVHQYEQYF. Written as DNA, the CDR3 is TGTGCCAGCAGTCCACGGGTCCACCAATACGAGCAGTACTTC. V usage is TRBV27 and J usage is TRBJ2-7; D remains ambiguous. Germline lookup yields CDR1 MNHEY and CDR2 SMNVEV (reference sequence). Trimming cost V 5 bases and J 4 bases, with 15 bases left between them. The CDR3 sequence is 14 residues long.